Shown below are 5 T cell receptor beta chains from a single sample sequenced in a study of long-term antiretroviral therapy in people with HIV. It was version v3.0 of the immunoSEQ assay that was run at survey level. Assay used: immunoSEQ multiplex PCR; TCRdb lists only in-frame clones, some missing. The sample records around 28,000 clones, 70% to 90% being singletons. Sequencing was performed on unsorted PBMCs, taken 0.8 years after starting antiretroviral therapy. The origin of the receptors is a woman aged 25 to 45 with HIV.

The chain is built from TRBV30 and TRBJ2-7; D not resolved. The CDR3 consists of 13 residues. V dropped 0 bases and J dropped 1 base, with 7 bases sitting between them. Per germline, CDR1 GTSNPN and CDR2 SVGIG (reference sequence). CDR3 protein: CAWSVRFSYEQYF. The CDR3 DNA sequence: TGTGCCTGGAGTGTACGTTTTTCCTACGAGCAGTACTTC.

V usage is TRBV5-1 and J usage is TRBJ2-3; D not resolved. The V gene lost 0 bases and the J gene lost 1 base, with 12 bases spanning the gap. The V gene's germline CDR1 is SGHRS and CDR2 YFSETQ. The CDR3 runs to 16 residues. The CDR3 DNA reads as TGCGCCAGCAGCTTGGGTTCTGCCCGAGGCACAGATACGCAGTATTTT. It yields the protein CASSLGSARGTDTQYF.

The CDR3 DNA follows: TGTGCCAGCAGTTTATTGGGACATGGAGTCCCAGGCTATGGCTACACCTTC. This gives the protein CASSLLGHGVPGYGYTF. The rearrangement links TRBV27 to TRBJ1-2, with D possibly matching TRBD1 (6 bases). V was shortened by 1 base and J by 4 bases, with 19 bases between the two germline ends. The CDR3 runs 17 residues. Germline assignment: CDR1 MNHEY and CDR2 SMNVEV (reference sequence).

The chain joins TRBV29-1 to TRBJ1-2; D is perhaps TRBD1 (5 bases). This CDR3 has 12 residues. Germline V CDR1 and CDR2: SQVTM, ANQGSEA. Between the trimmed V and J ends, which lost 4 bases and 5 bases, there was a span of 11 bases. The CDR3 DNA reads TGCAGCGTTGCAGGGTTTGGGTATGGCTACACCTTC. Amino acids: CSVAGFGYGYTF.

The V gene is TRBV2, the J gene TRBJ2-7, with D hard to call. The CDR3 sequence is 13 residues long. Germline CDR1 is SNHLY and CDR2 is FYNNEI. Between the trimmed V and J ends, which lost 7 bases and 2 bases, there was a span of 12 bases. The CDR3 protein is CASTEGRTYEQYV. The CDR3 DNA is TGTGCCAGCACGGAAGGCAGAACCTACGAGCAGTACGTC.